These 2 T cell receptor beta chains originate from one sample sequenced in a study of shared clonotypes between healthy human individuals. Naivety among CD8 cells was defined by CD45RO negativity and positive CCR7 selection, thereby excluding terminally differentiated effector memory CD45RA+ cells. Sequenced by immunoSEQ multiplex PCR; TCRdb stores in-frame clones only, minus some. The data hold around 2,000,000 clones, with about 95% observed a single time. Sequencing was carried out using naive CD8+ T cells sorted from blood. The origin of the receptors is a young man in good health.

CDR3 sequence reads: CASSITGGSGNTIYF. The DNA for the CDR3 is TGTGCCAGTAGTATAACAGGGGGCTCTGGAAACACCATATATTTT. The chain carries TRBV19 and TRBJ1-3; TRBD1 aligns across 8 bases. J gave up 0 bases and V 2 bases, and 0 bases lay outside the gene matches. The CDR3 covers 15 residues. CDR1 is LNHDA and CDR2 is SQIVND in the germline V gene (reference sequence).

This chain uses TRBV30 with TRBJ2-1; D possibly uses TRBD1 or TRBD2 (5 bases each). V was pared by 3 bases and J by 2 bases, with 8 bases between. CDR1 GTSNPN and CDR2 SVGIG come from the germline V gene (reference sequence). The length of the CDR3 is 13 residues. CDR3 in amino acids: CAWRRGPYNEQFF. The CDR3 nucleotides read TGTGCCTGGAGGAGGGGCCCCTACAATGAGCAGTTCTTC.